The T cell receptor beta chain described here comes from a study of blood T cell repertoires in COVID-19. In the study's own analysis: By means of reference gene primer amplification, nucleated cell counts were estimated. Sequencing used immunoSEQ multiplex PCR; TCRdb keeps in-frame clones, though not all of them. The V and J calls and clone size come from that table; D and trimming were worked out from the DNA. The sample includes about 360,000 clones, 85% to 90% of them seen just once. The V end was cut by 5 bases, the J end by 1 base, with 9 bases between. CDR1 and CDR2 (germline): SEHNR, FQNEAQ (reference sequence). The CDR3 extends over 14 amino acids.

Sample: peripheral blood. The origin of this receptor is a human donor in a cohort sampled during active COVID-19. V and J are TRBV7-9 and TRBJ1-3, with D hard to call. In DNA, the CDR3 is TGTGCCAGCAGCCCGCTGAGGTCTGGAAACACCATATATTTT. Translating gives CASSPLRSGNTIYF.